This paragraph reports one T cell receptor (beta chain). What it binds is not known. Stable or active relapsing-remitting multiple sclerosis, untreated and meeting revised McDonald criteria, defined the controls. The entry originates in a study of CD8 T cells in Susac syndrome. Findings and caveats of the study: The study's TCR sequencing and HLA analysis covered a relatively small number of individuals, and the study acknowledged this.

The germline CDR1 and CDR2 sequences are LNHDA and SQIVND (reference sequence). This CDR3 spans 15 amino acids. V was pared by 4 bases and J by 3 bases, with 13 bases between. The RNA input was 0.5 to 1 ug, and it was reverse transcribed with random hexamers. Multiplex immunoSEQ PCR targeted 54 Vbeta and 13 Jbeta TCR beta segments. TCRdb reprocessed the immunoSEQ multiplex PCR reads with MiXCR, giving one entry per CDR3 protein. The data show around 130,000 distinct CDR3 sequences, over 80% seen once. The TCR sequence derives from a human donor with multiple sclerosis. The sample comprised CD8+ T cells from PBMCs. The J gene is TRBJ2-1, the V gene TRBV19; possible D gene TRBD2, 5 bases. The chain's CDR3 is CASSRGSVGYNEQFF. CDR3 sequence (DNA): TGTGCCAGTAGTAGAGGGTCGGTGGGCTACAATGAGCAGTTCTTC. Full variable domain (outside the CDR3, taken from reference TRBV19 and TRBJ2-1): DGGITQSPKYLFRKEGQNVTLSCEQNLNHDAMYWYRQDPGQGLRLIYYSQIVNDFQKGDIAEGYSVSREKKESFPLTVTSAQKNPTAFYLCASSRGSVGYNEQFFGPGTRLTVL.